The rows below give T cell receptor beta chains drawn from one sample of a study of metastatic and nonmetastatic thyroid tumors. TCRdb reanalyzed the PCR reads with MiXCR. Here the sample spans around 13,000 clones, around 25% being singletons. The source material was adjacent normal tissue. Source of these receptors: a female donor with papillary thyroid cancer or a benign thyroid nodule (not recorded which). Some clones in this sample may be carry-over from other donors' samples. The CDR3 runs from the conserved cysteine through the conserved F or W. The D gene is left open where the match is weak. The listing skips clone size in some rows; elsewhere it reads once, few, many or a size class.

-	-	TRBV6-2/TRBV6-3	TRBJ2-7	CASSYSSGGYEQYF	TGTGCCAGCAGTTACTCGAGCGGTGGCTACGAGCAGTACTTC
-	-	TRBV15	TRBJ1-1	CATSADRSWAFF	TGTGCCACCAGCGCTGACAGATCGTGGGCTTTCTTT
medium-sized	TRBD1	TRBV19	TRBJ1-6	CASSQTGNNSPLHF	TGTGCCAGTAGCCAGACAGGGAATAATTCACCCCTCCACTTT
-	TRBD2	TRBV5-1	TRBJ2-2	CASSSGTSGITGELFF	TGCGCCAGCAGCTCCGGGACTAGCGGAATCACCGGGGAGCTGTTTTTT
-	-	TRBV27	TRBJ2-7	CASSLGGGGIRDYEQYF	TGTGCCAGCAGTTTAGGAGGGGGCGGTATCAGGGACTACGAGCAGTACTTC
few	TRBD1	TRBV2	TRBJ2-1	CTSGQGGVYQFF	TGTACCAGCGGACAGGGCGGGGTGTACCAGTTCTTC
few	-	TRBV6-1	TRBJ2-7	CASSERQGSYEQYF	TGTGCCAGCAGTGAAAGGCAGGGGTCCTACGAGCAGTACTTC
-	-	TRBV7-9	TRBJ1-1	CASRTYSGTEAFF	TGTGCCAGCAGAACTTACAGTGGAACTGAAGCTTTCTTT
many	TRBD2	TRBV2	TRBJ2-7	CASSEPPSGRKVGEQYF	TGTGCCAGCAGTGAACCCCCTAGCGGGAGGAAGGTAGGCGAGCAGTACTTC
many	TRBD2	TRBV28	TRBJ2-2	CASMTSGVNTGELFF	TGTGCCAGCATGACTAGCGGAGTGAACACCGGGGAGCTGTTTTTT
-	TRBD2	TRBV11-1	TRBJ2-1	CASISTSGGLAVVFSYNEQFF	TGTGCCAGCATCTCCACCTCCGGGGGACTAGCGGTAGTTTTTTCCTACAATGAGCAGTTCTTC
-	TRBD1	TRBV11-3	TRBJ1-3	CASRNRGPGNTIYF	TGTGCCAGCAGAAACAGGGGGCCGGGAAACACCATATATTTT
many	TRBD2	TRBV19	TRBJ2-1	CASSFAGETYNEQFF	TGTGCCAGTAGTTTTGCGGGAGAAACTTACAATGAGCAGTTCTTC
-	-	TRBV6-2/TRBV6-3	TRBJ2-4	CASSYSGDTKNIQYF	TGTGCCAGCAGTTACTCGGGAGACACCAAAAACATTCAGTACTTC
medium-sized	-	TRBV5-1	TRBJ1-2	CASSSALQSTRHGYTF	TGCGCCAGCAGCTCGGCCCTACAGAGTACGAGGCATGGCTACACCTTC
many	-	TRBV5-1	TRBJ2-5	CASSLGDGGGETQYF	TGCGCCAGCAGCTTGGGGGACGGGGGAGGAGAGACCCAGTACTTC
-	-	TRBV12-3/TRBV12-4	TRBJ2-1	CASSLGLSEGDEQFF	TGTGCCAGCAGCCTCGGACTATCGGAAGGCGACGAGCAGTTCTTC
many	-	TRBV5-5	TRBJ2-7	CASSPSRGEQYF	TGTGCCAGCAGCCCTTCTAGGGGCGAGCAGTACTTC
-	-	TRBV6-5	TRBJ2-1	CASSYHDRGSYNEQFF	TGTGCCAGCAGTTACCATGACAGAGGCTCCTACAATGAGCAGTTCTTC
many	-	TRBV12-3/TRBV12-4	TRBJ1-2	CANGQGSYGYTF	TGTGCCAACGGGCAGGGAAGCTATGGCTACACCTTC
-	TRBD2	TRBV14	TRBJ2-5	CASSHRQGLAGQETQYF	TGTGCCAGCAGCCACCGTCAGGGGCTAGCGGGACAAGAAACTCAGTACTTC
-	TRBD1	TRBV6-2/TRBV6-3	TRBJ1-2	CASSYSRTGVYGYTF	TGTGCCAGCAGTTACTCACGGACAGGGGTCTATGGCTACACCTTC
few	-	TRBV5-6	TRBJ1-2	CASTQLPGGIGYTF	TGTGCCAGCACCCAGCTTCCGGGGGGGATTGGCTACACCTTC
many	-	TRBV7-9	TRBJ2-5	CASRPVGVETQYF	TGTGCCAGCCGCCCCGTGGGGGTGGAGACCCAGTACTTC
-	-	TRBV24-1	TRBJ1-3	CATSGDSGNTIYF	TGTGCCACCAGTGGGGACTCTGGAAACACCATATATTTT
-	-	TRBV5-1	TRBJ2-7	CASSLERYF	TGCGCCAGCAGCTTGGAGCGGTACTTC
-	-	TRBV7-2	TRBJ2-7	CASSLSAEPHCCQQYF	TGTGCCAGCAGCTTATCGGCGGAGCCCCATTGCTGCCAGCAGTACTTC
-	-	TRBV7-8	TRBJ1-5	CASSRHRVPQHF	TGTGCCAGCAGCAGACACAGGGTGCCCCAGCATTTT
few	TRBD1	TRBV7-2	TRBJ2-1	CASSLTGGAGGEQFF	TGTGCCAGCAGCTTGACAGGGGGCGCTGGGGGGGAGCAGTTCTTC
-	TRBD2	TRBV7-4	TRBJ2-1	CASRGLLREEHRSSYNEQFF	TGTGCCAGCAGAGGGTTGCTGCGGGAGGAACATAGGAGCTCCTACAATGAGCAGTTCTTC
few	-	TRBV27	TRBJ1-5	CASRGTRGPSNQPQHF	TGTGCCAGCAGAGGGACCCGGGGGCCTAGCAATCAGCCCCAGCATTTT
-	-	TRBV18	TRBJ1-2	CASSWDRDGNCGYTF	TGTGCCAGCTCGTGGGACCGGGACGGTAACTGTGGCTACACCTTC
few	TRBD2	TRBV27	TRBJ2-3	CASSDRTSGTDTQYF	TGTGCCAGCAGTGACCGGACTAGCGGCACAGATACGCAGTATTTT
medium-sized	-	TRBV27	TRBJ2-2	CASSPLGGFTGELFF	TGTGCCAGCAGCCCTTTGGGGGGATTCACCGGGGAGCTGTTTTTT
many	-	TRBV30	TRBJ2-3	CAWSAASFATQYF	TGTGCCTGGAGTGCCGCTAGTTTCGCTACGCAGTATTTT
-	TRBD1	TRBV6-1	TRBJ2-1	CASRQGQGAGPVQFF	TGTGCCAGCAGACAGGGACAGGGGGCTGGTCCCGTGCAGTTCTTC
many	-	TRBV7-2	TRBJ1-2	CASSSYASGRNGYTF	TGTGCCAGCAGCTCTTATGCCTCTGGGCGGAATGGCTACACCTTC
medium-sized	TRBD2	TRBV9	TRBJ2-3	CASSVEGSGISTDTQYF	TGTGCCAGCAGCGTAGAGGGTAGCGGGATTAGCACAGATACGCAGTATTTT
medium-sized	-	TRBV6-1	TRBJ1-2	CASVDTFLYGYTF	TGTGCCTCCGTAGACACATTCCTCTATGGCTACACCTTC
many	-	TRBV5-1	TRBJ1-4	CASSSILDGEKLFF	TGCGCCAGCAGCTCCATCCTGGACGGGGAAAAACTGTTTTTT
few	-	TRBV28	TRBJ1-2	CASSLRVSNYGYTF	TGTGCCAGCAGTTTAAGGGTGTCTAACTATGGCTACACCTTC
-	TRBD1	TRBV6-1	TRBJ1-1	CASSHDRGISEAFF	TGTGCCAGCAGCCACGACAGGGGGATCTCTGAAGCTTTCTTT
few	-	TRBV12-3/TRBV12-4	TRBJ2-5	CASSKLQGTMDTQYF	TGTGCCAGCAGCAAACTCCAGGGGACCATGGATACCCAGTACTTC
-	-	TRBV6-1	TRBJ1-4	CASTQWGEKLFF	TGTGCCAGCACACAGTGGGGGGAAAAACTGTTTTTT